In this sample, the clone carrying this TCR beta chain turned up once. This sample is part of a study of T cell responses to AZD1222 COVID-19 vaccine. The protocol was immunoSEQ multiplex PCR, while the TCRdb copy is restricted to in-frame clones and leaves out a portion. Here the sample spans around 150,000 clones, roughly 92% being singletons. The CDR3 runs to 13 residues. Trimming shortened V by 3 bases and J by 3 bases, and 9 bases separated the two germline ends. Germline CDR1 is SNHLY and CDR2 is FYNNEI. The clonotype comes from an adult in good health. The specimen was peripheral blood, collected on day 0 of AZD1222 vaccination. The rearrangement uses TRBV2 and TRBJ2-7; possibly TRBD1 for D (5 bases). Here the CDR3 DNA reads TGTGCCAGCAGTGATAGCAGGGTCTACGAGCAGTACTTC. It specifies CASSDSRVYEQYF.